Listed here are 19 T cell receptor beta chains from one sample, sequenced in a study of blood T cell repertoires in COVID-19. Method: immunoSEQ multiplex PCR; TCRdb's copy keeps in-frame clones and lacks some. The table has hundreds of thousands of clones, approximately 86% seen once. The sequenced sample consisted of peripheral blood. Receptors were obtained from a man aged 40-50 years with acute or convalescent COVID-19.

This chain connects TRBV9 to TRBJ2-7, with 13 bases aligning to TRBD2. CDR3 length: 18 amino acids. V was clipped by 3 bases and J by 2 bases; unmatched bases: 11. The germline V gene has CDR1 SGDLS and CDR2 YYNGEE. CDR3 DNA sequence: TGTGCCAGCAGCGAGGGGACTAGCGGGACTCACCTAACCTACGAGCAGTACTTC. Its translation: CASSEGTSGTHLTYEQYF.

V is TRBV25-1 and J is TRBJ1-1; 8 nucleotides line up with TRBD1. The CDR3 totals 11 residues. Per the germline V gene, CDR1 is MGHDK and CDR2 is SYGVNS. V shed 6 bases and J 10 bases; nucleotides not matched to a gene: 4. The CDR3 coding sequence is TGTGCCAGCAGAAGACAGGGGATAGCTTTCTTT. Translated, it gives CASRRQGIAFF.

The V gene is TRBV7-8, the J gene TRBJ1-2, with 7 bases that match TRBD1. Looked up from germline, CDR1 is SGHVS and CDR2 is FQNEAQ. There are 15 residues in the CDR3. Unmatched junction bases numbered 5, after V lost 0 bases and J lost 4 bases. The CDR3 protein is CASSLARGQGYGYTF. The CDR3, as DNA: TGTGCCAGCAGCTTAGCGAGGGGGCAGGGCTATGGCTACACCTTC. Based on the CDR3 plus reference TRBV7-8 and TRBJ1-2, the full variable domain is GAGVSQSPRYKVAKRGQDVALRCDPISGHVSLFWYQQALGQGPEFLTYFQNEAQLDKSGLPSDRFFAERPEGSVSTLKIQRTQQEDSAVYLCASSLARGQGYGYTFGSGTRLTVV.

This chain links TRBV5-1 with TRBJ1-6, with D perhaps matching TRBD1 (6 bases). With 0 bases removed from V and 5 bases from J, the gap between germline ends came to 12 bases. From germline, CDR1 is SGHRS and CDR2 YFSETQ. The CDR3 has 16 residues. CDR3 sequence (DNA): TGCGCCAGCAGCTTGGTATTGTCAGGGGATAATTCACCCCTCCACTTT. As protein: CASSLVLSGDNSPLHF.

Remarks on this clone: Other DNA sequences in the same sample also yield this CDR3. V and J are TRBV28 and TRBJ1-4; 11 nucleotides match TRBD1. The germline V gene has CDR1 MDHEN and CDR2 SYDVKM. This CDR3 has 14 residues. V shed 3 bases, J shed 7 bases, and the junction held 1 base outside the gene matches. CDR3 nucleotide sequence: TGTGCCAGCAGTTTGGACAGGGGGCGTGAAAAACTGTTTTTT. Encoded protein: CASSLDRGREKLFF. Together with reference TRBV28 and TRBJ1-4, the CDR3 gives the full variable domain: DVKVTQSSRYLVKRTGEKVFLECVQDMDHENMFWYRQDPGLGLRLIYFSYDVKMKEKGDIPEGYSVSREKKERFSLILESASTNQTSMYLCASSLDRGREKLFFGSGTQLSVL.

V usage is TRBV28 and J usage is TRBJ1-1; possibly TRBD1 for D (5 bases). Between the trimmed V and J ends, which lost 5 bases and 3 bases, there was a span of 16 bases. CDR1 is MDHEN, CDR2 SYDVKM, per germline. The CDR3 spans 15 residues. CDR3 sequence: CASSPHTEGDTEAFF. In nucleotides, the CDR3 is TGTGCCAGCAGTCCACACACGGAAGGGGACACTGAAGCTTTCTTT.

V and J are TRBV6-5 and TRBJ1-1, with TRBD1 identical over 8 bases. Germline V gives CDR1 MNHEY, CDR2 SVGAGI. CDR3 length equals 16 residues. Trimming at V came to 0 bases and at J to 2 bases, leaving 5 bases not matched to a gene. The CDR3 nucleotides are TGTGCCAGCAGTTACTCTACAGGGGGGCTTAACACTGAAGCTTTCTTT. Protein sequence: CASSYSTGGLNTEAFF.

This clone was seen a handful of times. The V call is TRBV6-2 or TRBV6-3, the J call TRBJ2-7; 12 bases fit TRBD2. CDR3 length: 14 residues. Germline CDR1 reads MNHEY; CDR2 reads SVGEGT. J was trimmed by 5 bases and V by 4 bases; bases with no gene match: 3. CDR3 DNA: TGTGCCAGCAGTTCGACTAGCGGGAGAAACGAGCAGTACTTC. Its translation is CASSSTSGRNEQYF.

The chain joins TRBV7-8 to TRBJ1-1; 8 bases align to TRBD1. This CDR3 region has 16 residues. V was clipped by 2 bases and J by 0 bases; unmatched bases: 5. CDR1 SGHVS and CDR2 FQNEAQ come from the germline V gene. The CDR3 spells CASSLQGAGMNTEAFF. CDR3 in DNA: TGTGCCAGCAGCTTACAGGGGGCGGGAATGAACACTGAAGCTTTCTTT.

The genes are TRBV21-1 and TRBJ2-1; the table's D call, TRBD1, was not checked against the DNA. TRBV21-1 is termed a pseudogene. This CDR3 region has 13 residues. The CDR3 region has the DNA TGTGCCAGCAGCCCCAGGACCTACAATGAGCAGTTCTTC. Translating gives CASSPRTYNEQFF.

The chain carries TRBV5-1 and TRBJ2-7; D possibly corresponds to TRBD1 (5 bases). Trimming pared 0 bases from V and 4 bases from J, leaving 11 bases between. The length of the CDR3 is 14 residues. Germline V gene data show CDR1 as SGHRS and CDR2 as YFSETQ. The CDR3 reads CASSLGGAGYEQYF. As DNA, the CDR3 is TGCGCCAGCAGCTTGGGTGGGGCTGGGTACGAGCAGTACTTC.

This chain uses TRBV6-6 with TRBJ2-5; a possible D gene is TRBD1 (6 bases). The V gene lost 6 bases and the J gene lost 1 base, with 12 bases spanning the gap. Germline CDR1 reads MNHNY; CDR2 reads SVGAGI (reference sequence). The CDR3 loop spans 14 amino acids. The CDR3, as DNA: TGTGCCAGCAGGGGACGGGACATCCAAGAGACCCAGTACTTC. It translates to CASRGRDIQETQYF.

To note about this clone: Other DNA variants within this sample encode the same CDR3. The CDR3 bases are TGTGCCAGCAGCTTGGACGGGGGGGAGAACACCGGGGAGCTGTTTTTT. Protein product: CASSLDGGENTGELFF. The chain has TRBV5-4 and TRBJ2-2, with 8 bases fitting TRBD2. J was trimmed by 1 base and V by 0 bases; bases with no gene match: 2. Germline V gene data show CDR1 as SGHNT and CDR2 as YYREEE (reference sequence). The CDR3 spans 16 residues.

The chain recombines TRBV5-1 with TRBJ2-5, with TRBD2 matching 8 bases. The V gene end was trimmed by 0 bases and the J gene end by 5 bases; junction bases not matched to a gene: 15. This CDR3 region has 18 residues. Germline V gene lookup returns CDR1 SGHRS and CDR2 YFSETQ. The CDR3 here is CASSLVLLTGGPRETQYF. The CDR3 bases are TGCGCCAGCAGCTTGGTACTGCTAACGGGGGGGCCCCGGGAGACCCAGTACTTC.

The chain uses TRBV10-3 and TRBJ2-7; perhaps TRBD1 as D (7 bases). Germline-derived CDR1 and CDR2 are ENHRY and SYGVKD. The V gene lost 2 bases and the J gene lost 3 bases, with 20 bases spanning the gap. The CDR3 consists of 17 residues. CDR3 protein: CAISERGSRGTFYEQYF. The CDR3 DNA follows: TGTGCCATCAGTGAGAGGGGGTCCAGGGGGACTTTCTACGAGCAGTACTTC.

The genes are TRBV19 and TRBJ2-7, with 8 bases aligning to TRBD1. The CDR3 totals 16 residues. From germline, CDR1 is LNHDA and CDR2 SQIVND (reference sequence). Trimming took 4 bases from V and 0 from J; bases not matched to a gene: 8. The CDR3 loop reads CASSTLGQGSSYEQYF. The DNA of the CDR3 is TGTGCCAGTAGTACTCTCGGACAGGGCAGCTCCTACGAGCAGTACTTC.

The chain uses TRBV7-2 and TRBJ1-3; D not certain. V was clipped by 0 bases and J by 4 bases, with 4 bases between them. The CDR3 sequence is 13 residues long. Germline V CDR1 and CDR2: SGHTA, FQGNSA. The CDR3 region is CASSLASGNTIYF. In nucleotides, the CDR3 is TGTGCCAGCAGCTTAGCCTCGGGAAACACCATATATTTT.

The rearrangement uses TRBV11-3 and TRBJ2-1, with D tentatively TRBD1 (5 bases). Germline CDR1 SGHNT, CDR2 YENEEA. The CDR3 loop spans 14 amino acids. The V gene lost 2 bases and the J gene lost 5 bases, with 10 bases spanning the gap. CDR3 coding DNA: TGTGCCAGCAGCTTAACGCAGGGCAACAATGAGCAGTTCTTC. It is translated as CASSLTQGNNEQFF.

CDR3 residues: CASSPGIYSNQPQHF. The DNA of the CDR3 is TGTGCCAGCAGTCCGGGGATTTATAGCAATCAGCCCCAGCATTTT. V usage is TRBV6-5 and J usage is TRBJ1-5; D unclear. V lost 5 bases and J lost 0, with 11 bases in between. Germline CDR1 and CDR2: MNHEY and SVGAGI. The CDR3 spans 15 residues.